What follows are 19 T cell receptor beta chains derived from one specimen sequenced in a study of cytomegalovirus exposure and HLA in healthy donors. The PCR used 60 Vbeta and 13 Jbeta primers. Sequenced by immunoSEQ multiplex PCR; TCRdb stores in-frame clones only, minus some. The sample contains about 110,000 clones, 60% to 85% of which appear only once. Material for sequencing was PBMCs. The receptors here all came from a female donor in good health and CMV-seropositive.

The chain recombines TRBV5-1 with TRBJ2-1; tentatively, D is TRBD2 (5 bases). The V gene's germline CDR1 is SGHRS and CDR2 YFSETQ. The CDR3 totals 14 residues. V was clipped by 1 base and J by 5 bases, with 10 bases between them. The CDR3 sequence: CASSLFGGDNEQFF. The CDR3 DNA follows: TGCGCCAGCAGCTTGTTTGGAGGAGACAATGAGCAGTTCTTC.

The chain joins TRBV30 to TRBJ2-7, with 7 positions matching TRBD1. Losses at the gene ends were 2 bases for V and 1 base for J; bases not matched to a gene: 2. The CDR3 is 13 residues long. The V gene's germline CDR1 is GTSNPN and CDR2 SVGIG (reference sequence). The CDR3 nucleotides are TGTGCCTGGAGTCAGGACAGGTCCTACGAGCAGTACTTC. This translates into CAWSQDRSYEQYF.

V is TRBV4-1 and J is TRBJ1-1; D is perhaps TRBD1 (6 bases). This CDR3 spans 16 amino acids. Germline loops: CDR1 MGHRA, CDR2 YSYEKL. V was cut by 4 bases and J by 0 bases, with 15 bases left in between. The CDR3 nucleotides are TGCGCCAGCAGCCCCATCGGCAGGGACATGAACACTGAAGCTTTCTTT. Protein: CASSPIGRDMNTEAFF.

The genes are TRBV27 and TRBJ2-7, with TRBD2 matching over 7 bases. This CDR3 is 13 amino acids long. Germline V lookup: CDR1 MNHEY, CDR2 SMNVEV (reference sequence). Losses at the gene ends were 5 bases for V and 5 bases for J; bases not matched to a gene: 6. For the CDR3, the DNA is TGTGCCAGCAGTCTCCGGGAGGTCAACGAGCAGTACTTC. Its protein product is CASSLREVNEQYF.

The chain joins TRBV30 to TRBJ2-4, with 9 bases identical to TRBD2. Losses at the gene ends were 2 bases for V and 9 bases for J; bases not matched to a gene: 8. The CDR3 is 14 residues long. Germline V gene sequence: CDR1 GTSNPN, CDR2 SVGIG (reference sequence). The chain's CDR3 is CAWSRGSGGGIQYF. Here the CDR3 DNA reads TGTGCCTGGAGTAGGGGTAGCGGGGGAGGCATTCAGTACTTC. Full variable domain (missing parts from reference TRBV30 and TRBJ2-4): SQTIHQWPATLVQPVGSPLSLECTVEGTSNPNLYWYRQAAGRGLQLLFYSVGIGQISSEVPQNLSASRPQDRQFILSSKKLLLSDSGFYLCAWSRGSGGGIQYFGAGTRLSVL.

The chain carries TRBV7-2 and TRBJ1-2; D is perhaps TRBD1 (5 bases). The CDR3 is 15 amino acids. The germline V gene has CDR1 SGHTA and CDR2 FQGNSA. The V and J ends lost 8 bases and 1 base respectively, with 17 bases between them. As DNA, the CDR3 is TGTGCCAGCGGCTACCCGGGGGGGGGTAACTATGGCTACACCTTC. This gives the protein CASGYPGGGNYGYTF.

This chain joins TRBV18 and TRBJ1-5; perhaps TRBD1 as D (5 bases). V was trimmed by 2 bases and J by 4 bases, leaving 9 bases between them. This CDR3 is 14 amino acids long. The germline CDR1 and CDR2 sequences are KGHSH and LQKENI. This CDR3 reads CASSPTGDNQPQHF. The CDR3, as DNA: TGTGCCAGCTCACCAACGGGGGATAATCAGCCCCAGCATTTT.

The sample holds a few counts of this clone. The chain couples TRBV7-9 to TRBJ1-5, with D unclear. The CDR3 extends over 13 amino acids. Germline loops: CDR1 SEHNR, CDR2 FQNEAQ (reference sequence). V was shortened by 5 bases and J by 5 bases, with 10 bases between the two germline ends. CDR3: CASSPQADQPQHF. The CDR3 DNA sequence: TGTGCCAGCAGCCCCCAGGCCGATCAGCCCCAGCATTTT.

This chain joins TRBV9 and TRBJ2-5; weak D call: TRBD1 (6 bases). The CDR3 has 15 residues. Trimming cost V 1 base and J 4 bases, with 14 bases left between them. Looked up from germline, CDR1 is SGDLS and CDR2 is YYNGEE. This CDR3 reads CASSVQQGARETQYF. DNA for the CDR3: TGTGCCAGCAGCGTACAACAGGGAGCACGAGAGACCCAGTACTTC.

The J gene is TRBJ2-7, the V gene TRBV19, with 12 positions matching TRBD1. Per the germline V gene, CDR1 is LNHDA and CDR2 is SQIVND (reference sequence). Trimming at V came to 7 bases and at J to 2 bases, leaving 6 bases not matched to a gene. This CDR3 is 15 amino acids long. The CDR3 reads CASKEGTGGPYEQYF. CDR3 in DNA: TGTGCCAGTAAAGAAGGGACAGGGGGCCCCTACGAGCAGTACTTC.

The chain joins TRBV11-3 to TRBJ1-1; D is perhaps TRBD1 (5 bases). This CDR3 spans 16 amino acids. Germline values: CDR1 SGHNT, CDR2 YENEEA. The V and J ends lost 5 bases and 1 base respectively, with 17 bases between them. CDR3 DNA: TGTGCCAGCAGCCGAAGAACAGGAGAAGCGAACACTGAAGCTTTCTTT. As protein: CASSRRTGEANTEAFF.

This clone appeared a few times. This chain joins TRBV6-1 and TRBJ2-7; D possibly corresponds to TRBD1 (6 bases). The CDR3 spans 13 residues. V gave up 6 bases and J gave up 6 bases, with 15 bases separating them. Germline lookup yields CDR1 MNHNS and CDR2 SASEGT. The CDR3 spells CASSTQGTGEQYF. In nucleotides, the CDR3 is TGTGCCAGCAGCACACAGGGTACGGGCGAGCAGTACTTC.

In its sample, this clone was seen a few times. This chain joins TRBV11-2 and TRBJ2-3; D may be TRBD2 (5 bases). CDR1 is SGHAT, CDR2 FQNNGV, per germline. Trimming cost V 1 base and J 4 bases, with 12 bases left between them. This CDR3 comprises 15 residues. CDR3 protein: CASSLVPLASDTQYF. The DNA for the CDR3 is TGTGCCAGCAGCTTAGTACCTTTAGCGTCAGATACGCAGTATTTT.

V is TRBV28 and J is TRBJ2-1; D may be TRBD2 (5 bases). V lost 2 bases and J lost 4, with 9 bases in between. This CDR3 spans 14 amino acids. Germline V gene data show CDR1 as MDHEN and CDR2 as SYDVKM. The CDR3 sequence: CASSLVGEYNEQFF. CDR3 DNA: TGTGCCAGCAGTTTAGTGGGAGAGTACAATGAGCAGTTCTTC.

The chain combines TRBV11-3 with TRBJ2-2; tentative D call: TRBD1 (6 bases). V was pared by 5 bases and J by 7 bases, with 14 bases between. This CDR3 region has 14 residues. The V gene's germline CDR1 is SGHNT and CDR2 YENEEA. The CDR3 spells CASSQTTGFGELFF. Written as DNA, the CDR3 is TGTGCCAGCAGCCAGACGACAGGTTTCGGGGAGCTGTTTTTT.

The chain uses TRBV21-1 and TRBJ2-7; the table assigns TRBD2, which was not confirmed against the DNA. TRBV21-1 counts as a pseudogene. The CDR3 sequence is 14 residues long. The CDR3 nucleotides read TGTGCCAACTTCTACGGGTCGGTCTCCTACGAGCAGTACTTC. Translating it yields CANFYGSVSYEQYF.

The V call is TRBV28, the J call TRBJ1-1; D not resolved. With 4 bases removed from V and 6 bases from J, the gap between germline ends came to 15 bases. Germline V gene sequence: CDR1 MDHEN, CDR2 SYDVKM. The CDR3 has 14 residues. The CDR3 DNA reads TGTGCCAGCAGTTCGTCGACTCCGTCTCCTGAAGCTTTCTTT. This sequence encodes CASSSSTPSPEAFF.

The chain uses TRBV6-5 and TRBJ1-2, with TRBD1 identical over 10 bases. The CDR3 has 14 residues. The germline CDR1 and CDR2 sequences are MNHEY and SVGAGI. Trimming cost V 6 bases and J 4 bases; bases outside gene matches: 5. CDR3: CASRLGQGIYGYTF. In nucleotides, the CDR3 is TGTGCCAGCAGGCTGGGACAGGGGATCTATGGCTACACCTTC.

This clone appeared a few times. The chain has TRBV12-5 and TRBJ2-1, with 13 nucleotides matching TRBD2. With 4 bases clipped from V and 9 bases from J, the junction kept 6 bases outside the gene matches. CDR1 LGHNT and CDR2 FRNRAP come from the germline V gene. CDR3 length: 15 amino acids. The CDR3 sequence is CASGWGLAGKGEQFF. In DNA form, the CDR3 reads TGTGCTAGTGGTTGGGGACTAGCGGGAAAGGGTGAGCAGTTCTTC.